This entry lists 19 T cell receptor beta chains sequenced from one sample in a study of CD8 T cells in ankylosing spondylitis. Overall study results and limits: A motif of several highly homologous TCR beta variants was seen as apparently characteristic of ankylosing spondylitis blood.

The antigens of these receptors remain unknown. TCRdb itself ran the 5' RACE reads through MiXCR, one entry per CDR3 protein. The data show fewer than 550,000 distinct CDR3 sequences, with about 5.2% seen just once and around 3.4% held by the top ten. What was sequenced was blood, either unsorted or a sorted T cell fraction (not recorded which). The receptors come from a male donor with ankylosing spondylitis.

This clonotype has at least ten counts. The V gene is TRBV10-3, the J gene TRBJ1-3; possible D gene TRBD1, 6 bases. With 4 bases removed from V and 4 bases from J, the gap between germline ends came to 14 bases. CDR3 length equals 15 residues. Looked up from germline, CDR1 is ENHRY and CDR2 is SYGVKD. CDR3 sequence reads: CAISGFGQLGNTIYF. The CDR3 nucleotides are TGTGCCATCAGTGGATTTGGACAGCTCGGAAACACCATATATTTT.

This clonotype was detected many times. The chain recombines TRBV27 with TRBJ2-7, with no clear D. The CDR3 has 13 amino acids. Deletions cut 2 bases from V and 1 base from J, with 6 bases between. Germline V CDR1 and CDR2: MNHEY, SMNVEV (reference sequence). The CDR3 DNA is TGTGCCAGCAGTTTAGCGGAGTCCTACGAGCAGTACTTC. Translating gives CASSLAESYEQYF.

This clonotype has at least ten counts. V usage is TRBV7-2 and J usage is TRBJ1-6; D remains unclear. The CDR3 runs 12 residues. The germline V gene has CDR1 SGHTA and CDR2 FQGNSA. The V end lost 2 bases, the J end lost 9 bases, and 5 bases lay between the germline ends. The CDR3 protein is CASSLIPSPLHF. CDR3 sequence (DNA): TGTGCCAGCAGCTTAATACCTTCACCCCTCCACTTT.

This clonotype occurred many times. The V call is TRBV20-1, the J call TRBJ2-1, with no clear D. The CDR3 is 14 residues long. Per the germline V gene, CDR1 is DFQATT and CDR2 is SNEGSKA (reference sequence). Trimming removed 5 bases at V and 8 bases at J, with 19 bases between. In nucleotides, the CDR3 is TGCAGTGCTGCCCGCTGGCGGCAAATAGATGAGCAGTTCTTC. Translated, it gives CSAARWRQIDEQFF.

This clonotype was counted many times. The CDR3 DNA reads as TGTGCCAGCAGTTACTCCGGGGGAACTGAGCAGTTCTTC. Translated, it gives CASSYSGGTEQFF. V gene TRBV6-5 combines with J gene TRBJ2-1; D may be TRBD2 (6 bases). Trimming removed 0 bases from V and 9 bases from J, with 9 bases in between. The CDR3 loop spans 13 amino acids. Germline lookup yields CDR1 MNHEY and CDR2 SVGAGI.

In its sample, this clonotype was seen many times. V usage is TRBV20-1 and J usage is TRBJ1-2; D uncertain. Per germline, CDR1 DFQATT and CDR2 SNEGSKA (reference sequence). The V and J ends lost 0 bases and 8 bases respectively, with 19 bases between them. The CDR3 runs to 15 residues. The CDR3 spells CSARDLTVRPKGYTF. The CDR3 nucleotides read TGCAGTGCTAGAGACTTAACAGTCCGCCCCAAGGGCTACACCTTC.

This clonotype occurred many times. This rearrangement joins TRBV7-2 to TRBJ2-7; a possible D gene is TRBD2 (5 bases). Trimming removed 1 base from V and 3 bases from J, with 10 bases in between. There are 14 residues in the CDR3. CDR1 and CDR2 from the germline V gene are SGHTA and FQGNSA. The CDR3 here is CASSLVGGNYEQYF. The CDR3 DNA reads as TGTGCCAGCAGCTTAGTAGGAGGTAACTACGAGCAGTACTTC.

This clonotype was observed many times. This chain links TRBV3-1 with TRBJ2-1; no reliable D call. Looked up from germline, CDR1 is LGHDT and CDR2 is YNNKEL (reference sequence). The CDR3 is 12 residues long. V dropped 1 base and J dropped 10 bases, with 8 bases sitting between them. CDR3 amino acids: CASSQVTQEQFF. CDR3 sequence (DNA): TGTGCCAGCAGCCAAGTTACGCAGGAGCAGTTCTTC.

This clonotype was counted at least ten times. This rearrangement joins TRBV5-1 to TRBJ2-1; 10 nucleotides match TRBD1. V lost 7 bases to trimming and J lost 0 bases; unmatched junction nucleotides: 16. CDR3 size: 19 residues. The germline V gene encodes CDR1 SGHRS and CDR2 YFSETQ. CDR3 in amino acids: CASSKAGTGEGSSYNEQFF. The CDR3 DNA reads TGCGCCAGCTCAAAGGCCGGGACAGGGGAGGGGAGCTCCTACAATGAGCAGTTCTTC.

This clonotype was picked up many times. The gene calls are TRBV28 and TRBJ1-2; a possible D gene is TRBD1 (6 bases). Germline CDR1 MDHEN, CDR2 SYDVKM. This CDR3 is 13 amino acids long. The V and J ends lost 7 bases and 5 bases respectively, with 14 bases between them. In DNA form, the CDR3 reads TGTGCCAGCAAGCCCGGACAGTTTTATGGCTACACCTTC. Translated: CASKPGQFYGYTF.

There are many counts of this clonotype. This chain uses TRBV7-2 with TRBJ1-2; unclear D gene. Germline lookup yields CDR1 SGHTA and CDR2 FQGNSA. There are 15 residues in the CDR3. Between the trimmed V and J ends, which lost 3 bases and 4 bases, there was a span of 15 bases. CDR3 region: CASSFSGWGGYGYTF. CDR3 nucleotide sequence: TGTGCCAGCAGCTTTTCGGGATGGGGAGGCTATGGCTACACCTTC.

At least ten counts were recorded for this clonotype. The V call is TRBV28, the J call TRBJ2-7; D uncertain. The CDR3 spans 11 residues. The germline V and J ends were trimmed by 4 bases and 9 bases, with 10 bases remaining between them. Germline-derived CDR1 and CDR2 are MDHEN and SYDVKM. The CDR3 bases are TGTGCCAGCAGTTCAGCTGTCGGGCAGTACTTC. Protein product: CASSSAVGQYF.

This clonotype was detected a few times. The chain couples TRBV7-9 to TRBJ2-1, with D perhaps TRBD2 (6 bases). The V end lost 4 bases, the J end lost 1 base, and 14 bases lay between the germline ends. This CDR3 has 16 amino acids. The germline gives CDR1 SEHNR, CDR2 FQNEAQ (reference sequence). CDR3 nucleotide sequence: TGTGCCAGCAGCTCGGGACTCTTTGCATCCTACAATGAGCAGTTCTTC. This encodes CASSSGLFASYNEQFF. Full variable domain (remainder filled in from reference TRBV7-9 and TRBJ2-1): DTGVSQNPRHKITKRGQNVTFRCDPISEHNRLYWYRQTLGQGPEFLTYFQNEAQLEKSRLLSDRFSAERPKGSFSTLEIQRTEQGDSAMYLCASSSGLFASYNEQFFGPGTRLTVL.

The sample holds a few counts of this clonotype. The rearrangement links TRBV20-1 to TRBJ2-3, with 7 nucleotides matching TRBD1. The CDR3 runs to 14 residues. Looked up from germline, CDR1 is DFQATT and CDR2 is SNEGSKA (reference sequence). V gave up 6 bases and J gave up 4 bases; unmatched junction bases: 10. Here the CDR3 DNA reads TGCAGTGCCACCCCGGACAGGAATCCAGATACGCAGTATTTT. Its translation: CSATPDRNPDTQYF.

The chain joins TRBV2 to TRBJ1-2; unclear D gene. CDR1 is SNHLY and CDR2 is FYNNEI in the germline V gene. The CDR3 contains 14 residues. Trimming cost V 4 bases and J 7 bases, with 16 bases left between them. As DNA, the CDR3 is TGTGCCAGCAGTGTCGAACCCTTTGTGGGTGGCTACACCTTC. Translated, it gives CASSVEPFVGGYTF.

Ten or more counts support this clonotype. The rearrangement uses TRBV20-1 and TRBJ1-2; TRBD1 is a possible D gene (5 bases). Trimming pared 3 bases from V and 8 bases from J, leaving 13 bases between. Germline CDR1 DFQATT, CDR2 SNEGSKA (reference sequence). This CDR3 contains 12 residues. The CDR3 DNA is TGCAGTGCTAGTCGGGGGGGTCTCGGCTACACCTTC. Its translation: CSASRGGLGYTF.

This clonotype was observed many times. CDR3 sequence: CASSERIEMLYEQYF. The CDR3 nucleotides read TGTGCCAGCAGTGAAAGGATAGAGATGCTCTACGAGCAGTACTTC. The rearrangement uses TRBV6-1 and TRBJ2-7; no definite D call. Germline assignment: CDR1 MNHNS and CDR2 SASEGT. The V and J ends lost 2 bases and 3 bases respectively, with 14 bases between them. This CDR3 is built from 15 residues.

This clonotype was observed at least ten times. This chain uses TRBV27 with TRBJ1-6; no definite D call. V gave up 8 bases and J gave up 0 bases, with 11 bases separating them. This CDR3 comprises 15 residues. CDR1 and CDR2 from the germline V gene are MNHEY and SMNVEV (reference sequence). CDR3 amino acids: CASGVGSSYNSPLHF. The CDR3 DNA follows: TGTGCCAGCGGGGTAGGGAGCTCCTATAATTCACCCCTCCACTTT.

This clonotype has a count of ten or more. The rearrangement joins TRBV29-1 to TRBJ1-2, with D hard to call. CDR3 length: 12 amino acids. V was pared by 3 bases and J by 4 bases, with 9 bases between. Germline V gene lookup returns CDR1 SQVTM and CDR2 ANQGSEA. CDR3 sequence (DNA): TGCAGCGTTGATGGACGACTCTATGGCTACACCTTC. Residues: CSVDGRLYGYTF.